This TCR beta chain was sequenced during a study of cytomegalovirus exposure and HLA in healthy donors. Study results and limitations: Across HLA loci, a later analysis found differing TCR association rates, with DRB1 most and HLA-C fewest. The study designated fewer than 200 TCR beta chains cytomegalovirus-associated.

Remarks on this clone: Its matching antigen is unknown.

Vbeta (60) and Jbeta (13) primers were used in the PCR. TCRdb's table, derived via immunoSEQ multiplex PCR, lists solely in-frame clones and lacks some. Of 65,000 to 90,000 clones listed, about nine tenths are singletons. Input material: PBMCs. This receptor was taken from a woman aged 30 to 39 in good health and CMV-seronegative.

CDR3 amino acids: CASSRTRQGGETQYF. The DNA of the CDR3 is TGTGCCAGCAGCCGGACCAGACAGGGAGGCGAGACCCAGTACTTC. This rearrangement joins TRBV7-2 to TRBJ2-5, with D possibly matching TRBD1 (7 bases). The CDR3 is 15 amino acids. Germline V gene data show CDR1 as SGHTA and CDR2 as FQGNSA. Trimming left V 5 bases short and J 5 bases short, with 18 bases between.